The TCR beta chain described here comes from a study of CD8+CD57+ T cells in acquired aplastic anemia. Study context: Isolated CD4+ and CD8+ cells, once sorted, yielded DNA averaging about 3.4 ug. Where healthy donors were concerned, CD4+ cells averaged about 10 million reads. Study-level findings and limits: No significant difference in CD8+ Simpson's diversity was found between patients and controls.

CDR3 length: 16 residues. The V gene's germline CDR1 is SEHNR and CDR2 FQNEAQ (reference sequence). Trimming removed 2 bases at V and 8 bases at J, with 16 bases between. This clonotype has a handful of counts. The antigen is unknown. Genomic DNA templated the TCR beta VDJ and CDR3 profiling. TCRdb re-derived calls from the reads in MiXCR, one entry per CDR3 protein. The profile shows approximately 170,000 distinct CDR3 sequences, 50% to 75% of them singletons. The genes are TRBV7-9 and TRBJ1-6; unclear D gene. This receptor was obtained from a human donor in good health. The sample taken for sequencing was sorted CD4+, CD8+, or CD8+CD57+ T cells (not recorded which) from PBMCs. In nucleotides, the CDR3 is TGTGCCAGCAGCTTACTCCCCCAGGTGGATTATTCACCCCTCCACTTT. This codes for CASSLLPQVDYSPLHF.